The next 6 T cell receptor beta chains were all read from a single sample in a study of T cells in Graves' hyperthyroidism and ophthalmopathy. Researchers took RNA transcripts and amplified the TCR beta CDR3 regions from them. First-round RT-PCR with HTBI primers amplified the TCR CDR3 region. TCRdb processed the multiplex PCR reads anew with MiXCR; each CDR3 protein has one entry. Of 350,000 to 400,000 distinct CDR3 sequences in the sample, under 20% were seen once. Source material: blood. The receptors were sampled from a woman under 30 with Graves' hyperthyroidism.

In its sample, this clonotype was seen a few times. The chain is built from TRBV18 and TRBJ2-7, with D possibly TRBD1 on 5 matching bases. In germline, CDR1 is KGHSH, CDR2 LQKENI. V was clipped by 1 base and J by 2 bases, with 9 bases between them. This CDR3 region has 14 residues. Here the CDR3 DNA reads TGTGCCAGCTCACCACACGGACAAGCCTACGAGCAGTACTTC. Protein product: CASSPHGQAYEQYF.

With respect to this clonotype: A much larger clonotype is one base distant, so this may be a read error. The chain has TRBV6-5 and TRBJ1-1; D gene uncertain. This CDR3 comprises 14 residues. Germline values: CDR1 MNHEY, CDR2 SVGAGI. The CDR3 here is CASSYRGAYTEACF. The CDR3 nucleotides read TGTGCCAGCAGTTACCGGGGTGCGTACACTGAAGCTTGCTTT.

The gene calls are TRBV12-3 or TRBV12-4 and TRBJ2-7; the D gene is possibly TRBD1 (6 bases). V lost 5 bases and J lost 6, with 20 bases in between. The CDR3 sequence is 15 residues long. The DNA for the CDR3 is TGTGCCAGCAGTCACGGGACAATGCCTAAAGTCGAGCAGTACTTC. Its translation: CASSHGTMPKVEQYF.

The chain links TRBV11-1 to TRBJ1-1; D is uncertain. V lost 3 bases, J lost 1 base, and 12 bases lay in between. The CDR3 loop spans 15 amino acids. Per the germline V gene, CDR1 is SGHAT and CDR2 is FQDESV (reference sequence). DNA for the CDR3: TGTGCCAGCAGCTTGGGAAGAGCCCCGAACACTGAAGCTTTCTTT. Translating gives CASSLGRAPNTEAFF. Complete variable domain (other parts from reference TRBV11-1 and TRBJ1-1): EAEVAQSPRYKITEKSQAVAFWCDPISGHATLYWYRQILGQGPELLVQFQDESVVDDSQLPKDRFSAERLKGVDSTLKIQPAELGDSAMYLCASSLGRAPNTEAFFGQGTRLTVV.

This clonotype was counted ten times or more. In DNA form, the CDR3 reads TGTGCCAGCAGCTTAGCCGCAGGGGAGATCCCTGAAGCTTTCTTT. Residues: CASSLAAGEIPEAFF. This sequence joins TRBV7-3 and TRBJ1-1; a weak D match, TRBD1 (6 bases). V lost 2 bases and J 6 bases, leaving 16 bases between the germline ends. Germline CDR1 SGHTA, CDR2 FQGTGA. The CDR3 has 15 residues.

The V call is TRBV27, the J call TRBJ2-7, with D possibly matching TRBD2 (6 bases). V dropped 9 bases and J dropped 0 bases, with 21 bases sitting between them. CDR3 length: 16 residues. The germline CDR1 and CDR2 sequences are MNHEY and SMNVEV (reference sequence). CDR3 amino acids: CASSRHGTGLSYEQYF. In DNA, the CDR3 is TGTGCCAGTAGTCGCCATGGGACTGGCCTCTCCTACGAGCAGTACTTC.